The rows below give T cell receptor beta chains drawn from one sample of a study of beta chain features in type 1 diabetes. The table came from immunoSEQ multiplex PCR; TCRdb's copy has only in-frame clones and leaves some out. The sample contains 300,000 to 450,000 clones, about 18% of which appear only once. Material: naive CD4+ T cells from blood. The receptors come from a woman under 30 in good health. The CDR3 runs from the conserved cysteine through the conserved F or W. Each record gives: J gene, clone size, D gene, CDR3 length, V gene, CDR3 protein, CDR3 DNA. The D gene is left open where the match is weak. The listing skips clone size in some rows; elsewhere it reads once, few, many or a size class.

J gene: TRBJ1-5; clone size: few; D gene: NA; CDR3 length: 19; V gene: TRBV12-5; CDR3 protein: CASGLTTFQGGLGNQPQHF; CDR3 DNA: TGTGCTAGTGGTTTGACCACTTTCCAGGGAGGTCTTGGCAATCAGCCCCAGCATTTT
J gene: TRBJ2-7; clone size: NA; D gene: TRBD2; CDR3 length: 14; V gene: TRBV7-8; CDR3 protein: CASSSGTNSYEQYF; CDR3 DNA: TGTGCCAGCAGCTCCGGGACTAACTCCTACGAGCAGTACTTC
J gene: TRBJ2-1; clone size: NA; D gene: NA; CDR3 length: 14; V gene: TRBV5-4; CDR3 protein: CASSLPGRIDEQFF; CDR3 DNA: TGTGCCAGCAGCTTACCCGGGAGAATCGATGAGCAGTTCTTC
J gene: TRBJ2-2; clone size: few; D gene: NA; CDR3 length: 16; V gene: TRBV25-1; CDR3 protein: CASSEYSQRDTGELFF; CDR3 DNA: TGTGCCAGCAGTGAATATAGCCAACGGGACACCGGGGAGCTGTTTTTT
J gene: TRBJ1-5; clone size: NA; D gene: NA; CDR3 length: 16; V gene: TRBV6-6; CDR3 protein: CASSYEGGYSNQPQHF; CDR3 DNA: TGTGCCAGCAGTTACGAAGGCGGCTATAGCAATCAGCCCCAGCATTTT
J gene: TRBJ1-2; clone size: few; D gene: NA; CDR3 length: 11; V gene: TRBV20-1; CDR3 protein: CSASSSYGYTF; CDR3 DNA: TGCAGTGCTAGTAGTAGTTATGGCTACACCTTC
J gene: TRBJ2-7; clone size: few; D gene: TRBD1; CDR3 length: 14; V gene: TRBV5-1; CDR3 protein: CASNLRTGESEQYF; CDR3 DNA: TGCGCCAGCAACCTCCGGACAGGGGAGAGCGAGCAGTACTTC
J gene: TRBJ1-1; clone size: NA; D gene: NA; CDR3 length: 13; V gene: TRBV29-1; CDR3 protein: CSVEGRGSGKAFF; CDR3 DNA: TGCAGCGTTGAAGGAAGGGGGTCCGGGAAAGCTTTCTTT
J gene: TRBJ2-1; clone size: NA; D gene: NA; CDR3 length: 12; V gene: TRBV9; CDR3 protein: CASSGGSDEQFF; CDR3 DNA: TGTGCCAGCTCCGGGGGTAGCGATGAGCAGTTCTTC
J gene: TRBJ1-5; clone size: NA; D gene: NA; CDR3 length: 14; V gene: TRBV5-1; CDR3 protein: CASSLGTAGQPQHF; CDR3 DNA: TGCGCCAGCAGCTTGGGAACAGCCGGTCAGCCCCAGCATTTT
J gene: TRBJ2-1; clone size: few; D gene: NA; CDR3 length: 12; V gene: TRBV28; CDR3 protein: CASVRGFNEQFF; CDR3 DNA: TGTGCCAGCGTAAGAGGGTTCAATGAGCAGTTCTTC
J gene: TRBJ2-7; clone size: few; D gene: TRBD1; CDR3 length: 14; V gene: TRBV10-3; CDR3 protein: CAISEGQGQDEQYF; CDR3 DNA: TGTGCCATCAGTGAAGGGCAGGGACAGGACGAGCAGTACTTC
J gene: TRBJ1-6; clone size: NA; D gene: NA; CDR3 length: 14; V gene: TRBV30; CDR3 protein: CACGVQGTASPLHF; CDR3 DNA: TGTGCCTGCGGGGTACAGGGAACGGCTTCACCCCTCCACTTT
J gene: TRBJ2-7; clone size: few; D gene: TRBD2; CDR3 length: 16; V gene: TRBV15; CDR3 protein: CATSRDVVAGSYEQYF; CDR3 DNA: TGTGCCACCAGCAGAGATGTGGTAGCGGGGTCCTACGAGCAGTACTTC
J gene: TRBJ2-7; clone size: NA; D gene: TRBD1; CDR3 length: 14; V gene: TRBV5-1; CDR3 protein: CASSPGQGIYEQYF; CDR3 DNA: TGCGCCAGCAGCCCCGGACAGGGTATCTACGAGCAGTACTTC
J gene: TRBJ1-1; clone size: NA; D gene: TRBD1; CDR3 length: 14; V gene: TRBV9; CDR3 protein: CASRELDRVTEAFF; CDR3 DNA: TGTGCCAGCAGAGAATTGGACAGGGTCACTGAAGCTTTCTTT
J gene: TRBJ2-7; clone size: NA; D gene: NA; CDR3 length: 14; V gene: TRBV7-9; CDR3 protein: CASSLSALQIEQYF; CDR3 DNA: TGTGCCAGCAGCTTATCAGCCCTACAGATCGAGCAGTACTTC
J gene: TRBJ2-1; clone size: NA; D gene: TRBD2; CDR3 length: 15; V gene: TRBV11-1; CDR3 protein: CASSTIGGNYNEQFF; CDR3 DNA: TGTGCCAGCAGCACAATCGGGGGGAACTACAATGAGCAGTTCTTC
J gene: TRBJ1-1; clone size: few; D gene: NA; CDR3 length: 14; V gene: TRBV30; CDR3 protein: CAWSVSQGYTEAFF; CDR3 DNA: TGTGCCTGGAGTGTAAGCCAGGGATACACTGAAGCTTTCTTT
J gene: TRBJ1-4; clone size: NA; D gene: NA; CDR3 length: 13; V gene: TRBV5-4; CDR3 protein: CASSAGTQEKLFF; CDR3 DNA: TGTGCCAGCAGCGCAGGGACACAAGAAAAACTGTTTTTT
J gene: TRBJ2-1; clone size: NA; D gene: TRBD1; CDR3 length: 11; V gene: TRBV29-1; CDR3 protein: CSVGQGNEQFF; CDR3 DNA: TGCAGCGTGGGACAGGGCAATGAGCAGTTCTTC
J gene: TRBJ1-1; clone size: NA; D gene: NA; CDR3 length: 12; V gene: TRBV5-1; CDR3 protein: CASSSSQARAFF; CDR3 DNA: TGCGCCAGCAGCTCTTCACAGGCCCGAGCTTTCTTT
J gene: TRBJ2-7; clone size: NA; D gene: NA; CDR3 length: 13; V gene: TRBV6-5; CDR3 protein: CASSQSVRGKQYF; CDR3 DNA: TGTGCCAGCAGTCAGTCCGTTCGGGGGAAGCAGTACTTC
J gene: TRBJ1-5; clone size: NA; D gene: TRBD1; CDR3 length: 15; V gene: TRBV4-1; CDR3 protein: CASSQVGQSNQPQHF; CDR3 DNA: TGCGCCAGCAGCCAAGTGGGACAGAGCAATCAGCCCCAGCATTTT
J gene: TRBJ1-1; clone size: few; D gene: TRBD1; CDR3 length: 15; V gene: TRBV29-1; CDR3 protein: CSVEDPGQGLYEAFF; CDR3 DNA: TGCAGCGTTGAAGATCCGGGACAGGGTCTTTATGAAGCTTTCTTT
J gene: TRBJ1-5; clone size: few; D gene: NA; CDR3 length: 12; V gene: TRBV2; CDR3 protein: CASSPGNQPQHF; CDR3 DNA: TGTGCCAGCAGCCCTGGCAATCAGCCCCAGCATTTT
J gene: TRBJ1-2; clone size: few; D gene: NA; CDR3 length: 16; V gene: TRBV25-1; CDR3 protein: CASSGSRENLYYGYTF; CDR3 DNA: TGTGCCAGCAGTGGGTCGCGGGAGAATCTTTACTATGGCTACACCTTC
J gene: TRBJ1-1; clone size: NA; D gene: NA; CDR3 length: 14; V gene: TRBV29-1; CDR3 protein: CSVELSYGETEAFF; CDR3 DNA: TGCAGCGTTGAATTGTCGTATGGAGAGACTGAAGCTTTCTTT
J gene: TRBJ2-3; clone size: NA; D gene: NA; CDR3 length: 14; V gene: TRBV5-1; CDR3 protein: CASSLVGAGDTQYF; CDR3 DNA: TGCGCCAGCAGCTTGGTGGGAGCGGGAGATACGCAGTATTTT
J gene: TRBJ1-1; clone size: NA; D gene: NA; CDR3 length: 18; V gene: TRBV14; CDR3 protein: CASSQAWTVEVMNTEAFF; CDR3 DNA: TGTGCCAGCAGCCAAGCCTGGACAGTAGAAGTTATGAACACTGAAGCTTTCTTT
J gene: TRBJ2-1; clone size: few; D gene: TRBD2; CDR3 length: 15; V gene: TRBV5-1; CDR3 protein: CASSLILAGSYEQFF; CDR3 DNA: TGCGCCAGCAGCTTGATCCTAGCGGGAAGTTATGAGCAGTTCTTC
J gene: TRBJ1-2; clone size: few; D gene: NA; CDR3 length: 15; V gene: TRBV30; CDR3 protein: CAWRYRVPAPYGYTF; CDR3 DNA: TGTGCCTGGAGATATCGGGTTCCCGCACCCTATGGCTACACCTTC